This T cell receptor (beta chain) was retrieved from a study of T-cell reconstitution after alpha-beta-depleted transplantation in children. Study-level results: Reported findings indicate that, about two months after transplant, alpha-beta T cells came from several hundred expanded clones, which were derived from non-depleted graft cells. Fresh T-cell production supplied most of the T-cell counts and diversity seen one year after transplant. In some patients, recipient T cells and intrathymic progenitors surviving conditioning explained high day-60 diversity.

Unique molecular identifiers were used in preparing the TCRbeta library. MiXCR, run by TCRdb on the PCR reads, gives a single entry per CDR3 protein. This table holds hundreds of thousands of distinct CDR3 sequences, almost 8% found once. The CDR3 contains 18 residues. Per the germline V gene, CDR1 is LGHDT and CDR2 is YNNKEL (reference sequence). A remark on this clonotype: Its antigen is unidentified. A read error is possible here, since a much larger clone lies one base away.

The J gene is TRBJ2-2, the V gene TRBV3-1; TRBD2 matches 9 bases. Sequencing was performed on peripheral blood, taken 360 days after TCRalphabeta/CD19-depleted stem cell transplant. This clonotype was obtained from a female patient between 2 and 15 years old who had a stem cell transplant for Fanconi anemia, so the T cells may come from the graft donor. The CDR3 region has the DNA TGTACCAGCAGTTTGAGGCTAGCGGGGACCGCGAACACCGGGGAGCTGTTTTTT. Protein: CTSSLRLAGTANTGELFF.